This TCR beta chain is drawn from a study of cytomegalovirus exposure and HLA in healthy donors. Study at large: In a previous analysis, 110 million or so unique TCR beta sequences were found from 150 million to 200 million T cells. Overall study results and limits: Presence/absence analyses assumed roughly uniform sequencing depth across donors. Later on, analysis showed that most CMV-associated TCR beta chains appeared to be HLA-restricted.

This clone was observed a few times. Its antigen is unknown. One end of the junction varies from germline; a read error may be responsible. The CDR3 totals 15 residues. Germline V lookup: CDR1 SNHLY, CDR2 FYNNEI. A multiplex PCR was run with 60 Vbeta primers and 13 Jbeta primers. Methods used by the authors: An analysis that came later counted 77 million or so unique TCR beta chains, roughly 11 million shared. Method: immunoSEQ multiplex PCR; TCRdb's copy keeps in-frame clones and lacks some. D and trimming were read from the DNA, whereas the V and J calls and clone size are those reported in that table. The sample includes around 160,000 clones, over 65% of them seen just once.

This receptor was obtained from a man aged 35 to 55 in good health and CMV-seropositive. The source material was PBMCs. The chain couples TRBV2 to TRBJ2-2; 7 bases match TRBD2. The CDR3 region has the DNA TGTGCCGTACCGTCTAAGCGGGGTCTTCACCGGGGAGCTGTTTTT. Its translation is CAVPSKRGLHRGAVF.